The 21 T cell receptor beta chains listed next were all sequenced from one sample in a study of shared T cell receptors in the human thymus. Sequenced by immunoSEQ multiplex PCR; TCRdb stores in-frame clones only, minus some. The data contain hundreds of thousands of clones, approximately 87% of them singletons. These data also featured in a second study, about human thymus T cells.

Sequencing used thymocytes. These receptors originate from a boy in the first two years of life with a congenital heart defect.

CDR3 coding DNA: TGTGCCAGCAGTGCTACAGGGCAGGTATGGACTGAAGCTTTCTTT. Its protein product is CASSATGQVWTEAFF. The chain links TRBV6-1 to TRBJ1-1, with a possible D match to TRBD1 (6 bases). The CDR3 loop spans 15 amino acids. Looked up from germline, CDR1 is MNHNS and CDR2 is SASEGT. The V end was cut by 4 bases, the J end by 5 bases, with 17 bases between.

The J gene is TRBJ2-3, the V gene TRBV28, with TRBD2 matching over 13 bases. Germline lookup yields CDR1 MDHEN and CDR2 SYDVKM. Trimming removed 5 bases from V and 3 bases from J; junction bases left unmatched: 14. The CDR3 extends over 19 amino acids. This chain's CDR3 is CASSHRLAGGTVATDTQYF. DNA of the CDR3: TGTGCCAGCAGTCATCGACTAGCGGGGGGTACTGTAGCGACAGATACGCAGTATTTT.

This chain joins TRBV5-4 and TRBJ2-7; 14 bases fit TRBD2. CDR3 length: 16 amino acids. Germline-derived CDR1 and CDR2 are SGHNT and YYREEE (reference sequence). Trimming cost V 4 bases and J 2 bases; bases outside gene matches: 5. CDR3: CASSQGLAGAAYEQYF. The CDR3 DNA sequence: TGTGCCAGCAGCCAGGGACTAGCGGGAGCTGCCTACGAGCAGTACTTC.

V is TRBV28 and J is TRBJ2-7; 10 nucleotides align to TRBD1. Germline loops: CDR1 MDHEN, CDR2 SYDVKM. This CDR3 has 18 residues. J gave up 3 bases and V 5 bases, and 16 bases lay outside the gene matches. This CDR3 reads CASSTSPGRRTGGYEQYF. CDR3 DNA sequence: TGTGCCAGCAGTACTTCCCCGGGAAGACGGACAGGGGGCTACGAGCAGTACTTC.

J is TRBJ2-1 and V is TRBV28; 10 bases line up with TRBD2. CDR3 size: 18 residues. V shed 5 bases, J shed 5 bases, and the junction held 15 bases outside the gene matches. The V gene's germline CDR1 is MDHEN and CDR2 SYDVKM. The CDR3 DNA sequence: TGTGCCAGCAGTCCGCAGGTTGTCGGGACTAGCGACGACAATGAGCAGTTCTTC. This codes for CASSPQVVGTSDDNEQFF.

The V call is TRBV2, the J call TRBJ1-5, with a weak D call TRBD1 (6 bases). This CDR3 spans 14 amino acids. Germline loops: CDR1 SNHLY, CDR2 FYNNEI. V was shortened by 3 bases and J by 5 bases, with 11 bases between the two germline ends. CDR3 nucleotides: TGTGCCAGCAGTGACCTCAGGGGTCATCAGCCCCAGCATTTT. This codes for CASSDLRGHQPQHF.

The V call is TRBV5-4, the J call TRBJ2-1; 8 positions agree with TRBD1. Germline trimming cut 4 bases from V and 7 bases from J; bases unmatched to any gene: 10. The germline CDR1 and CDR2 sequences are SGHNT and YYREEE (reference sequence). This CDR3 is 15 amino acids long. DNA of the CDR3: TGTGCCAGCAGCCCCCGACAGGGGCCACCTAATGAGCAGTTCTTC. Amino acids: CASSPRQGPPNEQFF.

For this clone: The missing conserved phenylalanine or tryptophan at the end of this CDR3 makes a read error likely. It is unclear where the CDR3 begins or ends on the DNA, so no DNA is shown, and the CDR3 is as TCRdb lists it. This chain links TRBV11-3 with TRBJ1-2; the table's D gene call, TRBD1, was not cross checked with the DNA. Looked up from germline, CDR1 is SGHNT and CDR2 is YENEEA. Both ends counted, the CDR3 spans 8 residues. The CDR3 is CASSPVGR.

The rearrangement joins TRBV4-3 to TRBJ2-7; 10 nucleotides align to TRBD2. The CDR3 extends over 16 amino acids. With V trimmed by 0 bases and J by 4 bases, 6 bases remained unmatched. Germline CDR1 reads LGHNA; CDR2 reads YSLEER. The CDR3 region is CASSQELLAGIYEQYF. The CDR3 DNA reads TGCGCCAGCAGCCAAGAATTACTAGCGGGAATTTACGAGCAGTACTTC.

The chain carries TRBV19 and TRBJ1-6; tentatively, D is TRBD1 (6 bases). The germline gives CDR1 LNHDA, CDR2 SQIVND (reference sequence). The CDR3 sequence is 16 residues long. V dropped 3 bases and J dropped 5 bases, with 14 bases sitting between them. The CDR3 nucleotides read TGTGCCAGTAGTATGGGGGCCGGGCCCCATAATTCACCCCTCCACTTT. This codes for CASSMGAGPHNSPLHF.

The V and J genes are TRBV14 and TRBJ2-1, with D possibly TRBD1 on 5 matching bases. Germline CDR1 and CDR2: SGHDN and FVKESK. There are 17 residues in the CDR3. Trimming stripped 2 bases from V and 0 bases from J, with 14 bases between. DNA for the CDR3: TGTGCCAGCAGCCAATCCAACAGGAACCACTCCTACAATGAGCAGTTCTTC. Its protein is CASSQSNRNHSYNEQFF.

This chain links TRBV2 with TRBJ2-7; TRBD1 matches at 8 bases. Germline V gene data show CDR1 as SNHLY and CDR2 as FYNNEI. CDR3 length: 12 amino acids. V lost 11 bases and J lost 5; bases outside the gene matches: 8. DNA of the CDR3: TGTGCCGGCGGACAGGGCGCGAACGAGCAGTACTTC. It is translated as CAGGQGANEQYF.

The chain has TRBV7-2 and TRBJ1-6; 7 bases line up with TRBD1. Germline V gives CDR1 SGHTA, CDR2 FQGNSA. The CDR3 is 15 residues long. Trimming cost V 5 bases and J 7 bases; bases outside gene matches: 8. As DNA, the CDR3 is TGTGCCAGCAGCCCGTCGGGACAGCTGAATTCACCCCTCCACTTT. It specifies CASSPSGQLNSPLHF.

The chain is built from TRBV28 and TRBJ2-1; 8 bases are shared with TRBD2. Germline CDR1 and CDR2: MDHEN and SYDVKM. The CDR3 has 14 amino acids. Losses at the gene ends were 4 bases for V and 8 bases for J; bases not matched to a gene: 7. The CDR3 sequence: CASSSTGLVHEQFF. DNA of the CDR3: TGTGCCAGCAGTTCCACGGGACTAGTCCATGAGCAGTTCTTC.

The chain combines TRBV10-1 with TRBJ1-5, with 7 bases that match TRBD1. The CDR3 is 17 amino acids. Germline assignment: CDR1 WNHNN and CDR2 SYGVQD (reference sequence). With V trimmed by 10 bases and J by 11 bases, 26 bases remained unmatched. The DNA for the CDR3 is TGCGCCAATCCGGACAGGCAAAATCACAAAGGGATCGGGGCCCAGCATTTT. Its translation is CANPDRQNHKGIGAQHF.

The chain uses TRBV14 and TRBJ2-6; D not certain. CDR1 SGHDN and CDR2 FVKESK come from the germline V gene. The CDR3 spans 14 residues. The V gene lost 3 bases and the J gene lost 3 bases, with 6 bases spanning the gap. The chain's CDR3 is CASSHTGGANVLTF. CDR3 nucleotides: TGTGCCAGCAGCCATACTGGTGGGGCCAACGTCCTGACTTTC.

In its sample, this clone was seen a few times. CDR3 sequence reads: CASSTRTGTIYEQFF. The CDR3 DNA is TGTGCCAGCAGCACTCGAACCGGGACTATTTATGAGCAGTTCTTC. The rearrangement joins TRBV7-9 to TRBJ2-1, with 7 bases aligning to TRBD2. Trimming at V came to 5 bases and at J to 8 bases, leaving 12 bases not matched to a gene. There are 15 residues in the CDR3. Per germline, CDR1 SEHNR and CDR2 FQNEAQ (reference sequence).

Written as DNA, the CDR3 is TGTGCCAGCAGTGACCTAGCGGGAGGCCCCTACGAGCAGTACTTC. It is translated as CASSDLAGGPYEQYF. The gene calls are TRBV2 and TRBJ2-5; TRBD2 matches 11 bases. With the DNA end fitting TRBJ2-7 better, the J assignment may be wrong. Germline CDR1 SNHLY, CDR2 FYNNEI. The CDR3 has 15 amino acids.

The J gene is TRBJ2-1, the V gene TRBV27; 8 bases agree with TRBD1. J gave up 0 bases and V 5 bases, and 15 bases lay outside the gene matches. Germline V CDR1 and CDR2: MNHEY, SMNVEV (reference sequence). The CDR3 covers 19 residues. Here the CDR3 reads CASSKYPQGVTSSYNEQFF. Here the CDR3 DNA reads TGTGCCAGCAGTAAGTACCCACAGGGGGTAACAAGCTCCTACAATGAGCAGTTCTTC.

This CDR3 reads CASSLSVSSFVETQYF. CDR3 in DNA: TGTGCCAGCAGTTTATCCGTGTCGAGTTTCGTAGAGACCCAGTACTTC. The chain combines TRBV28 with TRBJ2-5; no clear D. CDR3 length: 16 amino acids. Looked up from germline, CDR1 is MDHEN and CDR2 is SYDVKM. Trimming left V 1 base short and J 4 bases short, with 16 bases between.

This clone was picked up a small number of times. This rearrangement joins TRBV5-4 to TRBJ2-3, with D possibly TRBD2 on 5 matching bases. The V end lost 1 base, the J end lost 2 bases, and 8 bases lay between the germline ends. CDR3 length: 14 residues. The germline V gene has CDR1 SGHNT and CDR2 YYREEE (reference sequence). CDR3: CASSLTRSTDTQYF. Here the CDR3 DNA reads TGTGCCAGCAGCTTGACTAGATCCACAGATACGCAGTATTTT.